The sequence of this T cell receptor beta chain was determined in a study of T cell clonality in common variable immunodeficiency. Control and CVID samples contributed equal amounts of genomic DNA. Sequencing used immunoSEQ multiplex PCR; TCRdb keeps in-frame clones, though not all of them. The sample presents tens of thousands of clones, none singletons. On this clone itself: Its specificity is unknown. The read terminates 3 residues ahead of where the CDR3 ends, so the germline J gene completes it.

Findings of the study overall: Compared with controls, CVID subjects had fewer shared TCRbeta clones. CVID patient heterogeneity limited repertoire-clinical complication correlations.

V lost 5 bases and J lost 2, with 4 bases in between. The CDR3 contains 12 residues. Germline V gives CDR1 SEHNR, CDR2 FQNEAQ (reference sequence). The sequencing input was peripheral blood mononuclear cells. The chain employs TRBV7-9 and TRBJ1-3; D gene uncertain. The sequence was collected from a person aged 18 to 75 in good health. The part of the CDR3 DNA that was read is TGTGCCAGCAGCCACACTGGAAACACC. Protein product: CASSHTGNT. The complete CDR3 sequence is CASSHTGNTIYF.